What follows describes a single T cell receptor beta chain. Its antigen is not identified. The sample is drawn from a study of T cell repertoires in cytomegalovirus infection. Study-level background: CMV infection together with matching HLA type was indicated by public TCR beta signatures.

Each CDR3 protein is one row after TCRdb ran MiXCR on the reads. The sample consists of about 530,000 distinct CDR3 sequences, around 27% of them appearing once. This CDR3 has 15 residues. Germline V lookup: CDR1 SEHNR, CDR2 FQNEAQ (reference sequence). Trimming shortened V by 1 base and J by 1 base, and 7 bases separated the two germline ends. Study-wide results and limits: The study found HLA-C-restricted CMV-specific TCR beta clonotypes dominating the ex vivo response.

The sequenced sample consisted of PBMCs. The receptor's source is a human donor in good health (CMV status not recorded). Some clones in this sample may be carry-over from other donors' samples. The V gene is TRBV7-9, the J gene TRBJ2-2; D might be TRBD1 (5 bases). CDR3 DNA sequence: TGTGCCAGCAGCTTAGGACAGTTGAACACCGGGGAGCTGTTTTTT. Protein: CASSLGQLNTGELFF.